This T cell receptor beta chain was captured by sequencing in a study of graft-versus-host responses after intestinal transplantation. The germline V and J ends were trimmed by 5 bases and 2 bases, with 25 bases remaining between them. The CDR3 is made up of 17 amino acids. The V gene's germline CDR1 is SQVTM and CDR2 ANQGSEA. Of note for this clone: The antigen is not known.

Sequencing was performed with immunoSEQ multiplex PCR; in TCRdb, only in-frame clones are kept and a portion is missing. The table has 90,000 to 150,000 clones, roughly 95% seen once; the top ten hold around 3.3%. This sequence joins TRBV29-1 and TRBJ2-7; D is possibly TRBD1 (6 bases). The clonotype comes from a human donor who received an intestinal transplant. Sequencing used unstimulated CD8+ T cells sorted from spleen or lymph node cells, obtained before intestinal transplant. The CDR3 region is CSVISGPGNQGTYEQYF. CDR3 DNA sequence: TGCAGCGTTATTAGTGGGCCAGGCAACCAGGGGACCTACGAGCAGTACTTC.